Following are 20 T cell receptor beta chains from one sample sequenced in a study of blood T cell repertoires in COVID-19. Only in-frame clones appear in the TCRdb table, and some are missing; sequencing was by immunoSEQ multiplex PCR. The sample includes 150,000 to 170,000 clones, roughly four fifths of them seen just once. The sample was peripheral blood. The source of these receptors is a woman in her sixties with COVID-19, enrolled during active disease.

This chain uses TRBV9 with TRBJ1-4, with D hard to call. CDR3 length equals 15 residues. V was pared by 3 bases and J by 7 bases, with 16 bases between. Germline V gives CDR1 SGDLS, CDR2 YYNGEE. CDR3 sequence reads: CASSATSRRGEKLFF. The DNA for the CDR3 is TGTGCCAGCAGCGCGACCAGCCGTCGGGGTGAAAAACTGTTTTTT.

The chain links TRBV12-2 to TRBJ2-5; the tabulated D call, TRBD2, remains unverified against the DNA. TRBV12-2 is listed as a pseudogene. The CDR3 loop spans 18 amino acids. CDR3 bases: TGTGCAAGTCGCTTCGGGACTAGCGGGAGGCACCTTCAAGAGACCCAGTACTTC. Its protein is CASRFGTSGRHLQETQYF.

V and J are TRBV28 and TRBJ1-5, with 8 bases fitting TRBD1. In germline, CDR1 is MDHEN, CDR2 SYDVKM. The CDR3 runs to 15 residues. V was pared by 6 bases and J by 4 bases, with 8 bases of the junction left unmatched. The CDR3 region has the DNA TGTGCCAGCAGGTTCGGACAGGGCGGGAATCAGCCCCAGCATTTT. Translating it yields CASRFGQGGNQPQHF.

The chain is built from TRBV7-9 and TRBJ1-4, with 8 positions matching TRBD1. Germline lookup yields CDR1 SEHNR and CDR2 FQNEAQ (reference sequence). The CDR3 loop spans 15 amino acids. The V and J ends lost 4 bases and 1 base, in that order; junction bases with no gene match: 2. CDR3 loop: CASSSGGLTNEKLFF. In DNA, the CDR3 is TGTGCCAGCAGCTCAGGGGGCCTAACTAATGAAAAACTGTTTTTT.

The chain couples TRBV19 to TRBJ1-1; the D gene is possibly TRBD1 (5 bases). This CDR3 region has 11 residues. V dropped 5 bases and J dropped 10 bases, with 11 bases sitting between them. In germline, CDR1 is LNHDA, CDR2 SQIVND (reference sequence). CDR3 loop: CASSLWGIAFF. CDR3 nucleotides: TGTGCCAGTAGTTTATGGGGCATAGCTTTCTTT.

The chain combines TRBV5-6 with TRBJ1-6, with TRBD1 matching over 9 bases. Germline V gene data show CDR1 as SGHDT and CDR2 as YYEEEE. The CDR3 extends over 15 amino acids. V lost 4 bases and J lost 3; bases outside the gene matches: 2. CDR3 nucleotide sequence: TGTGCCAGCAGCGGACAGGGGATCTATAATTCACCCCTCCACTTT. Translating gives CASSGQGIYNSPLHF.

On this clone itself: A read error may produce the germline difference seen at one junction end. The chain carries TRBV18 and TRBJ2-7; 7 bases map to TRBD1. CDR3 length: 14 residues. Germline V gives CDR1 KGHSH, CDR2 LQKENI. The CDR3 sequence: CATSPDLQGNEQYF. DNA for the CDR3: TGTGCCACCTCACCTGATTTACAGGGGAACGAGCAGTACTTC.

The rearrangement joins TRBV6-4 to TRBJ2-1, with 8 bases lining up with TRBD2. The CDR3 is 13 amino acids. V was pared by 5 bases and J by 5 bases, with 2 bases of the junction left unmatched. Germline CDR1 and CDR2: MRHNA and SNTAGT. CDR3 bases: TGTGCCAGCAGTCTAGCGGGTAACAATGAGCAGTTCTTC. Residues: CASSLAGNNEQFF.

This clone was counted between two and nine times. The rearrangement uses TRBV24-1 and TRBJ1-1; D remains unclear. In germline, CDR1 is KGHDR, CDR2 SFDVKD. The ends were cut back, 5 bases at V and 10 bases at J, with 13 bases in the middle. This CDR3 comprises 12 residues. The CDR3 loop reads CATSGPGRGAFF. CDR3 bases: TGTGCCACCAGTGGCCCCGGGAGAGGAGCTTTCTTT.

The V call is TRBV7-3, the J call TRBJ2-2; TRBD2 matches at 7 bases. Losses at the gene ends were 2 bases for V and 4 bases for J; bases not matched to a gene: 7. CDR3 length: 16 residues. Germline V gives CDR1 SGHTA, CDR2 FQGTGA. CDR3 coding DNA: TGTGCCAGCAGCTTATCGGCTAGCGGATTCACCGGGGAGCTGTTTTTT. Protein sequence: CASSLSASGFTGELFF.

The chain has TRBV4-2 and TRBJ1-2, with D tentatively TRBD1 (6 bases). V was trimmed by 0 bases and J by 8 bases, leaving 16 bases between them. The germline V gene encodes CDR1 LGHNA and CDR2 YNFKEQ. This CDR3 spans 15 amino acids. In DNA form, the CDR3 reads TGTGCCAGCAGCCAAGAAAGGGCACAGGGCCGCGGCTACACCTTC. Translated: CASSQERAQGRGYTF.

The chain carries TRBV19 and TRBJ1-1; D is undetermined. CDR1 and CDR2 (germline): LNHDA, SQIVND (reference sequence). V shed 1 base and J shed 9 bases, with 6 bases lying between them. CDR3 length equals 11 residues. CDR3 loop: CASSIAHQAFF. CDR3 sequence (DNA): TGTGCCAGTAGTATAGCCCATCAAGCTTTCTTT.

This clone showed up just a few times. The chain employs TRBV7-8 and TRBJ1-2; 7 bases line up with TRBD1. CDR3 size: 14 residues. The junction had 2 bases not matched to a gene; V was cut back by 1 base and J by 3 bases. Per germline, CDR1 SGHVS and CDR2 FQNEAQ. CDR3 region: CASSLGGTDYGYTF. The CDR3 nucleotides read TGTGCCAGCAGCTTAGGGGGGACAGACTATGGCTACACCTTC.

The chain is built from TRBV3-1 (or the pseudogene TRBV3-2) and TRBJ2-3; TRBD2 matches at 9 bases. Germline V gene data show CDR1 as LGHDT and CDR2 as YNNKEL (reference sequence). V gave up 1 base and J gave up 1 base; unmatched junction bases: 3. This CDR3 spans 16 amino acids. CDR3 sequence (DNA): TGTGCCAGCAGCCAAGGACTAGCGGACCGCACAGATACGCAGTATTTT. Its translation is CASSQGLADRTDTQYF.

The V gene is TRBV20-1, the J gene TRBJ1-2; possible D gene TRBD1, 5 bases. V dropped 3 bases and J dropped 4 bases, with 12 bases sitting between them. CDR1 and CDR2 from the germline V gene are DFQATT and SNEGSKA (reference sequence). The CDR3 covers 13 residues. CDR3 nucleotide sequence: TGCAGTGCTAGTAAGATGGGGGGCTATGGCTACACCTTC. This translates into CSASKMGGYGYTF.

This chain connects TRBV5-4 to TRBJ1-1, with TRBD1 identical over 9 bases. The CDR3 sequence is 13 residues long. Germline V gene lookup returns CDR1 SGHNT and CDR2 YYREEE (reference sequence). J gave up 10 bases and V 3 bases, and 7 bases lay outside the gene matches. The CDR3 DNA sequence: TGTGCCAGCAGCTACTACAGGGGGCGTGCAGCTTTCTTT. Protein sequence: CASSYYRGRAAFF. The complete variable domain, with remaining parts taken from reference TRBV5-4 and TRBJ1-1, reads ETGVTQSPTHLIKTRGQQVTLRCSSQSGHNTVSWYQQALGQGPQFIFQYYREEENGRGNFPPRFSGLQFPNYSSELNVNALELDDSALYLCASSYYRGRAAFFGQGTRLTVV.

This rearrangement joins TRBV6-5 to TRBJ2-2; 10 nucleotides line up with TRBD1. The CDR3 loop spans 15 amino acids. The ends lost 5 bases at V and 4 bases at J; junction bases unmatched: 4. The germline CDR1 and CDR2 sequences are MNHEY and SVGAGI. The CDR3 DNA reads TGTGCCAGCAGTCCAGACAGGGGGCCCACCGGGGAGCTGTTTTTT. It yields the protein CASSPDRGPTGELFF.

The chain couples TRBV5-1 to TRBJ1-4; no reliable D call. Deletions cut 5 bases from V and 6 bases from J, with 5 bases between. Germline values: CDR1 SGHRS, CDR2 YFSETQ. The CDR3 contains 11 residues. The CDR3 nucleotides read TGCGCCAGCAGGGGAGATGAAAAACTGTTTTTT. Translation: CASRGDEKLFF.

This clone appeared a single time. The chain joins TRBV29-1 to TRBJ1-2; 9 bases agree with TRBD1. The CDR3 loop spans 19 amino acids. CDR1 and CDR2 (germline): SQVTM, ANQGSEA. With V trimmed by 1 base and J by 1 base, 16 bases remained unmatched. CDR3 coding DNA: TGCAGCGTTGAAGGGCTGGGGACAGGGATAAATGGTTATAACTATGGCTACACCTTC. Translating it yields CSVEGLGTGINGYNYGYTF. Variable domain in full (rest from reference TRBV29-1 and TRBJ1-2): SAVISQKPSRDICQRGTSLTIQCQVDSQVTMMFWYRQQPGQSLTLIATANQGSEATYESGFVIDKFPISRPNLTFSTLTVSNMSPEDSSIYLCSVEGLGTGINGYNYGYTFGSGTRLTVV.

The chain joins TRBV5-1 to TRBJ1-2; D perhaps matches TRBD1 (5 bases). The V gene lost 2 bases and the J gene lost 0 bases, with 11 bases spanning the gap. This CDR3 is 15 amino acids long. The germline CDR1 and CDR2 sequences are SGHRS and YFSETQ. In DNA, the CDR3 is TGCGCCAGCAGCTTAATGCCAGGGTCTAACTATGGCTACACCTTC. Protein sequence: CASSLMPGSNYGYTF.